The clone carrying this T cell receptor (beta chain) was detected only a few times. Antigen unknown. The source of the sample is a study of T-cell reconstitution after alpha-beta-depleted transplantation in children. This CDR3 is 16 amino acids long. The V and J ends lost 5 bases and 1 base, in that order; junction bases with no gene match: 8. The germline V gene encodes CDR1 DFQATT and CDR2 SNEGSKA (reference sequence). Unique molecular identifiers were used in preparing the TCRbeta library. TCRdb analysed the PCR reads with MiXCR anew, one entry per CDR3 protein. The sample carries about 580,000 distinct CDR3 sequences, 23% recorded once. Points from the study as a whole: In patients about two months after transplant, alpha-beta T cells reportedly arose from several hundred expanded graft clones. Among T cells one year after transplant, newly produced cells accounted for most counts and diversity.

The V gene is TRBV20-1, the J gene TRBJ2-7, with 13 bases aligning to TRBD2. The sequencing used PBMCs, mostly from graft donor cells, collected 360 days after TCRalphabeta/CD19-depleted stem cell transplant. This receptor was identified in a boy less than two years old who had a stem cell transplant for acute myeloid leukemia, so the T cells may come from the graft donor. The CDR3 loop is CSAPWTSGGSSYEQYF. The DNA of the CDR3 is TGCAGTGCTCCTTGGACTAGCGGGGGTTCTTCCTACGAGCAGTACTTC.